The source of this T cell receptor beta chain is a study of neurological immune-mediated disorders. As for the cDNA, it was generated by 5'RACE with 10-nucleotide random UMIs. TCRdb ran MiXCR on the 5' RACE reads and lists one entry per CDR3 protein. The data contain about 62,000 distinct CDR3 sequences, approximately 4.6% of them singletons. This clonotype was counted many times. Its cognate antigen is unknown. Study-wide findings and caveats: For the multiple sclerosis repertoire cluster, an association with any clinical or MRI feature was absent. HTLV-1-associated myelopathy had the most TCR clonal expansion, while multiple sclerosis had the least, a level that fell below healthy controls. When the repertoires were sorted by phylogenetic grouping, those of 18 of 34 multiple sclerosis patients ended up in one related-CDR3 cluster, a possible signature.

The CDR3 consists of 13 residues. Germline lookup yields CDR1 SQVTM and CDR2 ANQGSEA. Trimming pared 4 bases from V and 1 base from J, leaving 7 bases between. Source material: PBMCs. The TCR was taken from a woman in her forties or fifties with multiple sclerosis. The V call is TRBV29-1, the J call TRBJ2-2; D not certain. The CDR3, as DNA: TGCAGCGTTGGATTGCAGAACACCGGGGAGCTGTTTTTT. The encoded protein is CSVGLQNTGELFF.